This T cell receptor (beta chain) was identified during a study of T cell changes during pregnancy in multiple sclerosis. Trimming cost V 2 bases and J 4 bases, with 11 bases left between them. This CDR3 spans 14 amino acids. The germline V gene has CDR1 SNHLY and CDR2 FYNNEI. Produced via immunoSEQ multiplex PCR; TCRdb's table is partial and in-frame only. The sample has over 60,000 clones, roughly 89% seen once. The receptor was derived from a female donor in good health, enrolled as a control in a pregnancy study. The chain links TRBV2 to TRBJ1-2; no clear D. This sample comprised peripheral blood, obtained in the third trimester of pregnancy. CDR3 amino acids: CASSEPGVSYGYTF. The CDR3 DNA reads TGTGCCAGCAGTGAACCCGGGGTAAGCTATGGCTACACCTTC. Supplemented by reference TRBV2 and TRBJ1-2, the full variable domain reads EPEVTQTPSHQVTQMGQEVILRCVPISNHLYFYWYRQILGQKVEFLVSFYNNEISEKSEIFDDQFSVERPDGSNFTLKIRSTKLEDSAMYFCASSEPGVSYGYTFGSGTRLTVV.